Listed here are 30 T cell receptor beta chains from one sample, sequenced in a study of T cells expressing NK-cell markers. TCRdb reprocessed the 5' RACE reads; each CDR3 protein has one entry and no DNA is given. Its table records fewer than 400,000 distinct CDR3 sequences. The sample taken for sequencing was blood T cells: a sorted CD56 or NKG2C T cell subset, CD4+ or CD8+ T cells, or bulk PBMC T cells (not recorded which). These receptors were collected from a man aged 18 to 69 in good health.

J is TRBJ2-3 and V is TRBV11-2; TCRdb's D call, TRBD2, is unchecked because there is no DNA. The germline V gene has CDR1 SGHAT and CDR2 FQNNGV. The CDR3 covers 17 residues. The CDR3 loop is CASSFTPTSGGYDTQYF.

The chain carries TRBV20-1 and TRBJ2-3; TCRdb calls TRBD2, which cannot be checked without DNA. This CDR3 is built from 14 residues. The V gene's germline CDR1 is DFQATT and CDR2 SNEGSKA (reference sequence). CDR3 amino acids: CSARAGSNTDTQYF.

CDR3 residues: CASSLEVTGKTEKLFF. The chain has TRBV7-9 and TRBJ1-4; TCRdb indicates TRBD1, and absent DNA this call remains unverified. The CDR3 totals 16 residues. Per the germline V gene, CDR1 is SEHNR and CDR2 is FQNEAQ (reference sequence). The complete variable domain, with remaining parts taken from reference TRBV7-9 and TRBJ1-4, reads DTGVSQNPRHKITKRGQNVTFRCDPISEHNRLYWYRQTLGQGPEFLTYFQNEAQLEKSRLLSDRFSAERPKGSFSTLEIQRTEQGDSAMYLCASSLEVTGKTEKLFFGSGTQLSVL.

The rearrangement links TRBV29-1 to TRBJ2-1; the TCRdb D gene call, TRBD2, has no DNA to confirm it. In germline, CDR1 is SQVTM, CDR2 ANQGSEA. CDR3 length equals 13 residues. CDR3 amino acids: CSVEGTTENEQFF.

The V gene is TRBV6-4, the J gene TRBJ2-2; TCRdb lists TRBD2, though no DNA is available to test this call. The germline gives CDR1 MRHNA, CDR2 SNTAGT. CDR3 size: 17 residues. The CDR3 sequence is CASSPTPGLADAGELFF.

This rearrangement joins TRBV12-3 or TRBV12-4 to TRBJ2-1; the TRBD2 assignment by TCRdb is unverifiable without DNA. The CDR3 totals 16 residues. The CDR3: CASSYGWAGGRNEQFF.

The chain has TRBV7-9 and TRBJ2-7; TCRdb gives TRBD1 as the D gene, but with no DNA this cannot be confirmed. CDR1 and CDR2 (germline): SEHNR, FQNEAQ (reference sequence). CDR3 length: 16 amino acids. CDR3 loop: CATGPTPGQGGYEQYF.

V and J are TRBV27 and TRBJ2-2; TCRdb calls TRBD2, which cannot be checked without DNA. The CDR3 extends over 18 amino acids. Germline assignment: CDR1 MNHEY and CDR2 SMNVEV (reference sequence). The CDR3 loop is CASSLRTTEGSNTGELFF.

This chain connects TRBV20-1 to TRBJ2-1; TCRdb gives TRBD2 as the D gene, but with no DNA this cannot be confirmed. There are 15 residues in the CDR3. Germline V gene data show CDR1 as DFQATT and CDR2 as SNEGSKA (reference sequence). CDR3 protein: CSARGTSGVNNEQFF.

This sequence joins TRBV6-5 and TRBJ1-2; TCRdb's D call, TRBD1, is unchecked because there is no DNA. The length of the CDR3 is 14 residues. CDR1 and CDR2 (germline): MNHEY, SVGAGI. This CDR3 reads CASSYSTGGWGYTF.

The chain links TRBV27 to TRBJ1-2; TCRdb's D call, TRBD1, is unchecked because there is no DNA. Per germline, CDR1 MNHEY and CDR2 SMNVEV (reference sequence). CDR3 length: 14 residues. The CDR3 protein is CASRPMGGNYGYTF.

The rearrangement joins TRBV10-3 to TRBJ2-3; TCRdb outputs TRBD1, but without DNA this stays unchecked. The CDR3 loop spans 16 amino acids. In germline, CDR1 is ENHRY, CDR2 SYGVKD. The CDR3 loop reads CAISESGTKTTDTQYF.

This chain connects TRBV20-1 to TRBJ2-3; absent DNA, TCRdb's TRBD1 call cannot be checked. Per germline, CDR1 DFQATT and CDR2 SNEGSKA (reference sequence). The CDR3 loop spans 16 amino acids. CDR3 loop: CSARPGGYTSTDTQYF.

The rearrangement links TRBV28 to TRBJ2-2; TCRdb calls TRBD2, which cannot be checked without DNA. Germline CDR1 reads MDHEN; CDR2 reads SYDVKM. This CDR3 has 14 amino acids. The CDR3 loop reads CASGSGGLSGELFF. The entire variable domain, with the rest obtained from reference TRBV28 and TRBJ2-2, is as follows: DVKVTQSSRYLVKRTGEKVFLECVQDMDHENMFWYRQDPGLGLRLIYFSYDVKMKEKGDIPEGYSVSREKKERFSLILESASTNQTSMYLCASGSGGLSGELFFGEGSRLTVL.

The chain uses TRBV6-5 and TRBJ1-1; absent DNA, TCRdb's TRBD1 call cannot be checked. The CDR3 consists of 16 residues. The germline V gene encodes CDR1 MNHEY and CDR2 SVGAGI. The CDR3 is CASSYGAGGINTEAFF.

The chain joins TRBV7-6 to TRBJ2-3. The CDR3 loop spans 15 amino acids. CDR1 and CDR2 from the germline V gene are SGHVS and FNYEAQ. This CDR3 is CASSLVTTYTDTQYF.

The V call is TRBV12-3 or TRBV12-4, the J call TRBJ2-3; the D gene TCRdb calls, TRBD2, cannot be checked with no DNA. The CDR3 is made up of 12 amino acids. CDR3: CASNPGTSPQYF.

V is TRBV28 and J is TRBJ2-7; with no DNA, the TCRdb D assignment of TRBD1 cannot be verified. This CDR3 is built from 14 residues. Germline CDR1 and CDR2: MDHEN and SYDVKM. CDR3 sequence: CASSIAGTGSEQYF. The full variable domain, rest sourced from reference TRBV28 and TRBJ2-7, is DVKVTQSSRYLVKRTGEKVFLECVQDMDHENMFWYRQDPGLGLRLIYFSYDVKMKEKGDIPEGYSVSREKKERFSLILESASTNQTSMYLCASSIAGTGSEQYFGPGTRLTVT.

V is TRBV28 and J is TRBJ1-2; TCRdb selects TRBD1, and the lack of DNA leaves this call unchecked. CDR1 and CDR2 (germline): MDHEN, SYDVKM. This CDR3 has 13 amino acids. The CDR3 is CASSLGDRYGYTF.

The genes are TRBV29-1 and TRBJ2-2; no DNA is available, so the TRBD2 call from TCRdb remains unchecked. In germline, CDR1 is SQVTM, CDR2 ANQGSEA. There are 15 residues in the CDR3. This CDR3 is CSDLVGGWDTGELFF.

This chain links TRBV3-1 with TRBJ1-5; TCRdb selects TRBD1, and the lack of DNA leaves this call unchecked. Germline assignment: CDR1 LGHDT and CDR2 YNNKEL (reference sequence). The CDR3 contains 15 residues. The CDR3 protein is CASSRKFETGQPQHF. The full variable domain, completed using reference TRBV3-1 and TRBJ1-5, is DTAVSQTPKYLVTQMGNDKSIKCEQNLGHDTMYWYKQDSKKFLKIMFSYNNKELIINETVPNRFSPKSPDKAHLNLHINSLELGDSAVYFCASSRKFETGQPQHFGDGTRLSIL.

V and J are TRBV10-3 and TRBJ1-2. Germline lookup yields CDR1 ENHRY and CDR2 SYGVKD. The CDR3 length is 15 residues. CDR3 in amino acids: CAISEDGQLNYGYTF.

CDR3 in amino acids: CSARDWTGAVPYEQYF. J is TRBJ2-7 and V is TRBV20-1; the D gene TCRdb calls, TRBD1, cannot be checked with no DNA. CDR1 DFQATT and CDR2 SNEGSKA come from the germline V gene (reference sequence). The CDR3 totals 16 residues.

The chain combines TRBV6-5 with TRBJ1-1. This CDR3 is 15 amino acids long. The germline V gene encodes CDR1 MNHEY and CDR2 SVGAGI. The CDR3 region is CASSLDYPPNTEAFF.

The rearrangement joins TRBV11-2 to TRBJ2-1. Germline V CDR1 and CDR2: SGHAT, FQNNGV. The CDR3 has 15 amino acids. Here the CDR3 reads CASSRASSSYNEQFF. Filled out from reference TRBV11-2 and TRBJ2-1, the complete variable domain reads EAGVAQSPRYKIIEKRQSVAFWCNPISGHATLYWYQQILGQGPKLLIQFQNNGVVDDSQLPKDRFSAERLKGVDSTLKIQPAKLEDSAVYLCASSRASSSYNEQFFGPGTRLTVL.

V gene TRBV19 combines with J gene TRBJ1-1. The CDR3 contains 15 residues. Per germline, CDR1 LNHDA and CDR2 SQIVND (reference sequence). The CDR3 protein is CASSAWDPPKTEAFF.

The chain employs TRBV12-3 or TRBV12-4 and TRBJ2-1. The CDR3 covers 13 residues. The CDR3 here is CASSSGRYNEQFF.

The chain is built from TRBV7-6 and TRBJ2-2. The CDR3 contains 13 residues. The germline gives CDR1 SGHVS, CDR2 FNYEAQ. This CDR3 is CASRTGSVGELFF.

The gene calls are TRBV2 and TRBJ1-1; as DNA is missing, the TRBD1 call by TCRdb cannot be tested. The CDR3 sequence is 14 residues long. In germline, CDR1 is SNHLY, CDR2 FYNNEI. The CDR3 here is CASTSRELNTEAFF.

V and J are TRBV20-1 and TRBJ2-4; TCRdb gives TRBD1 as the D gene, but with no DNA this cannot be confirmed. The CDR3 is 15 amino acids. Germline V gene sequence: CDR1 DFQATT, CDR2 SNEGSKA (reference sequence). The CDR3 here is CSARVPGAGKGIQYF.